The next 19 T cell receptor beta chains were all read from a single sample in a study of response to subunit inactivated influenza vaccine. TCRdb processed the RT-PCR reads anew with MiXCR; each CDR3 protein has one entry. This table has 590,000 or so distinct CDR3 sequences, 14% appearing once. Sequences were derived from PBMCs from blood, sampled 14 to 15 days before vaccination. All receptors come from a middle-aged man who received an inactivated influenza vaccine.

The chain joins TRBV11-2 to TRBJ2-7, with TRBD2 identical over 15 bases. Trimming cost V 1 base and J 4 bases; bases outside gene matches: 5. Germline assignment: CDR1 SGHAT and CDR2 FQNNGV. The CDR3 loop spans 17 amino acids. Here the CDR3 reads CASSLAWTSGGAYEQYF. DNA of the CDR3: TGTGCCAGCAGCTTAGCTTGGACTAGCGGGGGGGCGTACGAGCAGTACTTC. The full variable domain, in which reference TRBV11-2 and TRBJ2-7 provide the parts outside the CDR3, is EAGVAQSPRYKIIEKRQSVAFWCNPISGHATLYWYQQILGQGPKLLIQFQNNGVVDDSQLPKDRFSAERLKGVDSTLKIQPAKLEDSAVYLCASSLAWTSGGAYEQYFGPGTRLTVT.

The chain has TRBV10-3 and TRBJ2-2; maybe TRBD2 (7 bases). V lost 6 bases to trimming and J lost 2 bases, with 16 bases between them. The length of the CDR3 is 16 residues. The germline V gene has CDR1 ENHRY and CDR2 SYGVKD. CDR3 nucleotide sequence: TGTGCCATCAGCGGGGGGCCTAGCGGCAACACCGGGGAGCTGTTTTTT. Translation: CAISGGPSGNTGELFF.

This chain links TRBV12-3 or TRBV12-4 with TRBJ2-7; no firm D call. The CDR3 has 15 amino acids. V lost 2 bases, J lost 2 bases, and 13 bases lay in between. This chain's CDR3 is CASSLSELLTYEQYF. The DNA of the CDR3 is TGTGCCAGCAGTTTAAGCGAATTACTTACCTACGAGCAGTACTTC.

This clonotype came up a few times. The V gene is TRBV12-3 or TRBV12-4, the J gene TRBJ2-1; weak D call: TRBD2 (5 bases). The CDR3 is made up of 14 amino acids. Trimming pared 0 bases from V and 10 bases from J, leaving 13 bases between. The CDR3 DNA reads TGTGCCAGCAGTTTAGCGTTGAAAACGGGAGAGCAGTTCTTC. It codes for CASSLALKTGEQFF.

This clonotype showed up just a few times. The CDR3 protein is CASSHGQEQYF. Written as DNA, the CDR3 is TGTGCCAGCAGCCATGGACAAGAGCAGTACTTC. This chain links TRBV14 with TRBJ2-7; perhaps TRBD1 as D (5 bases). Germline V CDR1 and CDR2: SGHDN, FVKESK. CDR3 length: 11 residues. Trimming left V 3 bases short and J 7 bases short, with 7 bases between.

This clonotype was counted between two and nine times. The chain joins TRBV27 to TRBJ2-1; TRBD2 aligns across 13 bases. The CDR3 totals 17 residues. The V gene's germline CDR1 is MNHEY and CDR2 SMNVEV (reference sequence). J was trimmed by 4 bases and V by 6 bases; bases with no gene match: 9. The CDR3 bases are TGTGCCAGCAGCCTTATGGGGACTAGCGGGGTTTACAATGAGCAGTTCTTC. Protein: CASSLMGTSGVYNEQFF.

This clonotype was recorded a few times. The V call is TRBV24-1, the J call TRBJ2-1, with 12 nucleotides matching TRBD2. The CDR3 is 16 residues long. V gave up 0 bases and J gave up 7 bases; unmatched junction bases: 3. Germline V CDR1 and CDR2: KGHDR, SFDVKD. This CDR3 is CATSDLASGRGNEQFF. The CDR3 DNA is TGTGCCACCAGTGATTTGGCTAGCGGGAGGGGGAATGAGCAGTTCTTC.

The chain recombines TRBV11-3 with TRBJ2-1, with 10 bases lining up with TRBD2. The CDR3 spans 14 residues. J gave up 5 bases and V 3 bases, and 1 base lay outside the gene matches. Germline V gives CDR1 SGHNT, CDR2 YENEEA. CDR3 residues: CASSLSGRDNEQFF. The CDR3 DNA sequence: TGTGCCAGCAGCTTGAGCGGGAGGGACAATGAGCAGTTCTTC. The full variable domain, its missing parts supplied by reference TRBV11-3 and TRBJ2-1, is EAGVVQSPRYKIIEKKQPVAFWCNPISGHNTLYWYLQNLGQGPELLIRYENEEAVDDSQLPKDRFSAERLKGVDSTLKIQPAELGDSAVYLCASSLSGRDNEQFFGPGTRLTVL.

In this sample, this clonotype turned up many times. In DNA form, the CDR3 reads TGCAGCGTTGCAGAAATGAACACTGAAGCTTTCTTT. This encodes CSVAEMNTEAFF. The chain joins TRBV29-1 to TRBJ1-1; D is ambiguous. Germline V gene sequence: CDR1 SQVTM, CDR2 ANQGSEA. CDR3 length: 12 residues. Between the trimmed V and J ends, which lost 4 bases and 0 bases, there was a span of 6 bases.

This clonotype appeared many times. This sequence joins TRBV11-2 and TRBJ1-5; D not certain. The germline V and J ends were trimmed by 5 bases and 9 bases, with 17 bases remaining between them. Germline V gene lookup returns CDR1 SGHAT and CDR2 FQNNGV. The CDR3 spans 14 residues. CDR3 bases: TGTGCCAGCAGCAAGGACGGCCCACAGTGGCCCCAGCATTTT. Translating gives CASSKDGPQWPQHF.

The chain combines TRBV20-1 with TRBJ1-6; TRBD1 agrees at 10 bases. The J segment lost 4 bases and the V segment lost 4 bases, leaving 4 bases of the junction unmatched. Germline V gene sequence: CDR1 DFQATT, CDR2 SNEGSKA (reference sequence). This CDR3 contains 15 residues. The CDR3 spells CSAKPGQGYNSPLHF. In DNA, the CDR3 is TGCAGTGCTAAACCGGGACAGGGGTATAATTCACCCCTCCACTTT.

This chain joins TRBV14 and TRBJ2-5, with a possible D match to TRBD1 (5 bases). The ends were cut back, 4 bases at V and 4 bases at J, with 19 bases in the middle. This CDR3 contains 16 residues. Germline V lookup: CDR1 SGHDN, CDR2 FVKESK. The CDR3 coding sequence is TGTGCCAGCAGCCGACCCCGTCAGGGTTCGGCAGAGACCCAGTACTTC. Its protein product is CASSRPRQGSAETQYF.

The CDR3 loop is CSAGPGNTEAFF. Here the CDR3 DNA reads TGCAGTGCTGGCCCAGGGAACACTGAAGCTTTCTTT. This chain connects TRBV20-1 to TRBJ1-1; no firm D call. Germline-derived CDR1 and CDR2 are DFQATT and SNEGSKA (reference sequence). Trimming took off 5 bases at V and 1 base at J, with 8 bases between the two ends. The CDR3 sequence is 12 residues long.

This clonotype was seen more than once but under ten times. The chain's CDR3 is CASSYGDPTTATNEKLFF. CDR3 coding DNA: TGTGCCAGCAGTTACGGGGACCCCACTACTGCAACTAATGAAAAACTGTTTTTT. This chain connects TRBV6-2 or TRBV6-3 to TRBJ1-4, with D maybe TRBD1 (5 bases). The V and J ends lost 2 bases and 0 bases respectively, with 16 bases between them. Per germline, CDR1 MNHEY and CDR2 SVGEGT. This CDR3 has 18 residues.

The CDR3 region is CASSQDRLPGELFF. The DNA for the CDR3 is TGTGCCAGCAGCCAAGACAGACTCCCCGGGGAGCTGTTTTTT. This rearrangement joins TRBV3-1 to TRBJ2-2; no definite D call. CDR1 is LGHDT, CDR2 YNNKEL, per germline (reference sequence). The CDR3 is made up of 14 amino acids. Trimming pared 0 bases from V and 6 bases from J, leaving 8 bases between.

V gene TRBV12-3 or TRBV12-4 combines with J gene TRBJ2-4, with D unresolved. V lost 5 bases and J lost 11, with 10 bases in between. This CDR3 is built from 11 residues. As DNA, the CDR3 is TGTGCCAGCAGTCCAGCCCTCCTTCAGTACTTC. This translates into CASSPALLQYF.

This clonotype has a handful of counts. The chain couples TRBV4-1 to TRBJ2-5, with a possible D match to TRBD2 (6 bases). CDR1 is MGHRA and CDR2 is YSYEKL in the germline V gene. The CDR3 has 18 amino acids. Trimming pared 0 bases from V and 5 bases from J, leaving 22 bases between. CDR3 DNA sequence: TGCGCCAGCAGCCAAGATTCAGGAGCGGCCAAACGGGAGGAGACCCAGTACTTC. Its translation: CASSQDSGAAKREETQYF.

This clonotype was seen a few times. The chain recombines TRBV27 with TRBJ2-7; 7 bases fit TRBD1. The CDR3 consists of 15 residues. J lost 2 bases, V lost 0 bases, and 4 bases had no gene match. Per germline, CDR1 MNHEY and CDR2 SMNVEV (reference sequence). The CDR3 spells CASSLSRQGPYEQYF. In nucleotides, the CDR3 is TGTGCCAGCAGTTTATCCAGACAGGGCCCCTACGAGCAGTACTTC.

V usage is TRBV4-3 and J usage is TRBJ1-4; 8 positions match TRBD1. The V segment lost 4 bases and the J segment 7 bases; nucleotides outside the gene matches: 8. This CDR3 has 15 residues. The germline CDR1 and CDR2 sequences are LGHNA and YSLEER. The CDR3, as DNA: TGCGCCAGCAGCCTTACCCAGGGGGCCGGTGAAAAACTGTTTTTT. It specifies CASSLTQGAGEKLFF.